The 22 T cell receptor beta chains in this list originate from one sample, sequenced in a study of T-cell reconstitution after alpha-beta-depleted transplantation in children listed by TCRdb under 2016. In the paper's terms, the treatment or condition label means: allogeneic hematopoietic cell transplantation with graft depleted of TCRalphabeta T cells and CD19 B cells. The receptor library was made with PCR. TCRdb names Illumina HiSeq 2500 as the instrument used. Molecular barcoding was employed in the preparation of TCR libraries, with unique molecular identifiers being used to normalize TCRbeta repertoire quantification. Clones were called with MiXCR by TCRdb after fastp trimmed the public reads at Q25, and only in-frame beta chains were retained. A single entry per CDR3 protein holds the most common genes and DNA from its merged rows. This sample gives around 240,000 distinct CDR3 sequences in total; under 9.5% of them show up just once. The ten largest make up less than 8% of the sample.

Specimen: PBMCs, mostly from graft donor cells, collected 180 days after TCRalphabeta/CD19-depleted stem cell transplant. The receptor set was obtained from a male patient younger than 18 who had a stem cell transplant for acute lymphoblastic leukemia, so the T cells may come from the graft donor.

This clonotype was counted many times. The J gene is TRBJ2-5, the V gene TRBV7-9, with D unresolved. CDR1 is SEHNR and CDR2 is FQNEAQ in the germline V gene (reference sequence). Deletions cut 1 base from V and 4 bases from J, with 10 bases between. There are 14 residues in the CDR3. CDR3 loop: CASSLEIARETQYF. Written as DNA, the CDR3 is TGTGCCAGCAGCTTAGAAATAGCTCGAGAGACCCAGTACTTC.

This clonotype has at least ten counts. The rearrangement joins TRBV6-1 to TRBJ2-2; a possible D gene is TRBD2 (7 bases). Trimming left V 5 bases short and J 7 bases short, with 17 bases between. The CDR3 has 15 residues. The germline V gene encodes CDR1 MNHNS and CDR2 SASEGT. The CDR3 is CASSPYGGRNGELFF. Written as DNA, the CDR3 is TGTGCCAGCAGTCCCTACGGGGGGCGAAACGGGGAGCTGTTTTTT.

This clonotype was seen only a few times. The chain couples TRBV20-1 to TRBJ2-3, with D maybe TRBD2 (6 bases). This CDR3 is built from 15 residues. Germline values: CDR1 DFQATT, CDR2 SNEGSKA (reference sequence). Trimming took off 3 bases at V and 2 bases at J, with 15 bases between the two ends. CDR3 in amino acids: CSARDPWRDTDTQYF. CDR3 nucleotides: TGCAGTGCTAGGGACCCCTGGAGGGACACAGATACGCAGTATTTT.

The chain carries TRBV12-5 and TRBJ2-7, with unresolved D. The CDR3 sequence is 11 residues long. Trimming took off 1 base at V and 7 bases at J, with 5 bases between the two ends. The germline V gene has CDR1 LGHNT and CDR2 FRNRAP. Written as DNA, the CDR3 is TGTGCTAGTGGTTTGGGTCGGGAGCAGTACTTC. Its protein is CASGLGREQYF.

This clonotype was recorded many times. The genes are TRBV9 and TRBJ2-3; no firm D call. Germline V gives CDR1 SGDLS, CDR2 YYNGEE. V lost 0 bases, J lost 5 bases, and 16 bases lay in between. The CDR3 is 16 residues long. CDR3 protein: CASSVEASAQGDTQYF. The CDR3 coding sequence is TGTGCCAGCAGCGTAGAAGCGAGCGCGCAAGGAGATACGCAGTATTTT. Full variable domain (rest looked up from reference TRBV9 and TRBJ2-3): DSGVTQTPKHLITATGQRVTLRCSPRSGDLSVYWYQQSLDQGLQFLIQYYNGEERAKGNILERFSAQQFPDLHSELNLSSLELGDSALYFCASSVEASAQGDTQYFGPGTRLTVL.

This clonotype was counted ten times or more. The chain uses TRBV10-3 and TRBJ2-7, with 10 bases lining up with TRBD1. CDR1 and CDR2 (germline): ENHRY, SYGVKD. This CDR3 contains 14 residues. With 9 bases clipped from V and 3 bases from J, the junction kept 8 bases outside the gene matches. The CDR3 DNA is TGTGCCATGGCCGTGGGGACAGGGGACTACGAGCAGTACTTC. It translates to CAMAVGTGDYEQYF.

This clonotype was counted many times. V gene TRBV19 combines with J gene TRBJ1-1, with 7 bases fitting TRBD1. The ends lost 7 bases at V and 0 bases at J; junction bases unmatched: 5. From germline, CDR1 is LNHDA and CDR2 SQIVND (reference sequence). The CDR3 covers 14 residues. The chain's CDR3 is CASTRDRVNTEAFF. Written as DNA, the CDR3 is TGTGCCAGTACCCGGGACAGAGTGAACACTGAAGCTTTCTTT.

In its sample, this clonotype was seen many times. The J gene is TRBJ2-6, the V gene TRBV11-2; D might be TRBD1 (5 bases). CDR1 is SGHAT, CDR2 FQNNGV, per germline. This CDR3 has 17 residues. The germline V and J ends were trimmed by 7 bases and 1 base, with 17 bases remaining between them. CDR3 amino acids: CASNLLQGASGANVLTF. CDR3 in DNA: TGTGCCAGCAATTTGCTCCAGGGCGCTTCTGGGGCCAACGTCCTGACTTTC.

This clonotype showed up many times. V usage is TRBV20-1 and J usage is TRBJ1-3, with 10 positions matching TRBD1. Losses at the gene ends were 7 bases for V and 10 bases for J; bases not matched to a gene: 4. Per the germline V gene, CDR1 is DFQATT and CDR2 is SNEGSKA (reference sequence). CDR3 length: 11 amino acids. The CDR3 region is CSGDRGGTIYF. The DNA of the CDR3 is TGCAGTGGGGACAGGGGTGGAACCATATATTTT.

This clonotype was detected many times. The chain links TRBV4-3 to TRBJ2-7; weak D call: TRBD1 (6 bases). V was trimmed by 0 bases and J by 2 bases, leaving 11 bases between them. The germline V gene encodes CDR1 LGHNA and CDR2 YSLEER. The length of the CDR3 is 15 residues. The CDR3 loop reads CASSQEGRGTYEQYF. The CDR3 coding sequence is TGCGCCAGCAGCCAAGAGGGCAGGGGAACCTACGAGCAGTACTTC.

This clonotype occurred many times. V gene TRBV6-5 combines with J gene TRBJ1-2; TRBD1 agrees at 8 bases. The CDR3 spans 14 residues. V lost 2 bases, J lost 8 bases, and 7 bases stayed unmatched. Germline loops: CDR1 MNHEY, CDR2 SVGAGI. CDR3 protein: CASSYLGQGSGYTF. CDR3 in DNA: TGTGCCAGCAGTTACCTAGGACAGGGTTCGGGCTACACCTTC.

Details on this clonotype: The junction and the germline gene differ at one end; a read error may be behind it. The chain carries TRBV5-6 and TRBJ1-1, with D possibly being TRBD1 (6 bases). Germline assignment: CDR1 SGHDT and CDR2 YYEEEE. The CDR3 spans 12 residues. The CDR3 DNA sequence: TGTGGCAGCAGCTTGGTGAGGGGGGGAGCTTTCTTT. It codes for CGSSLVRGGAFF.

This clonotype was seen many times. CDR3 region: CASSHWGAGNTEAFF. Written as DNA, the CDR3 is TGTGCCAGCAGCCATTGGGGCGCGGGGAACACTGAAGCTTTCTTT. V is TRBV3-1 and J is TRBJ1-1; a possible D gene is TRBD1 (5 bases). Trimming removed 3 bases at V and 1 base at J, with 12 bases between. The CDR3 length is 15 residues. From germline, CDR1 is LGHDT and CDR2 YNNKEL (reference sequence).

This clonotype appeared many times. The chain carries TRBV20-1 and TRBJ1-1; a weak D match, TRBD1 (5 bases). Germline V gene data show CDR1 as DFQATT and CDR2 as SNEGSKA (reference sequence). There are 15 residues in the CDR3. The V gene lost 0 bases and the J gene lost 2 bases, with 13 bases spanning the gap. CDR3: CSARDPAGPNTEAFF. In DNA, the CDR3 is TGCAGTGCTAGAGATCCGGCAGGGCCCAACACTGAAGCTTTCTTT.

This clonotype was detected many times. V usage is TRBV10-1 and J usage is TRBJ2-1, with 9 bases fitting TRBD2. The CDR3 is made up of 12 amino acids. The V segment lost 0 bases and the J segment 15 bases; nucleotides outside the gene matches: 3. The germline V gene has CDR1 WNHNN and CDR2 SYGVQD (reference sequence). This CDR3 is CASSESSGSMFF. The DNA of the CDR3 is TGCGCCAGCAGTGAGTCTAGCGGGAGTATGTTCTTC.

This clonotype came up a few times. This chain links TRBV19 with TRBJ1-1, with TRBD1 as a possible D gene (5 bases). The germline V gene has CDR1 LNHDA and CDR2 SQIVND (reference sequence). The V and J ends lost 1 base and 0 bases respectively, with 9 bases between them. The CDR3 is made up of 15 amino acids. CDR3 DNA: TGTGCCAGTAGTATAGCCCCGACAGTGAACACTGAAGCTTTCTTT. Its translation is CASSIAPTVNTEAFF.

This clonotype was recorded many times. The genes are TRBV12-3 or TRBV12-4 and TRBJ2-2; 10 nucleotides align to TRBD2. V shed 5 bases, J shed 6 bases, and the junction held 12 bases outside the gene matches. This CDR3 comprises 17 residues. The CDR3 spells CASSPVPGLAKAGELFF. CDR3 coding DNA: TGTGCCAGCAGTCCAGTCCCGGGACTAGCGAAGGCCGGGGAGCTGTTTTTT.

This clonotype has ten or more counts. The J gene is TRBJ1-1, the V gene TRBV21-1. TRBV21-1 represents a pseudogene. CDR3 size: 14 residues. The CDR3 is CASSNQVQNTEAFF. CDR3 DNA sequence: TGTGCCAGCAGCAACCAGGTTCAGAACACTGAAGCTTTCTTT.

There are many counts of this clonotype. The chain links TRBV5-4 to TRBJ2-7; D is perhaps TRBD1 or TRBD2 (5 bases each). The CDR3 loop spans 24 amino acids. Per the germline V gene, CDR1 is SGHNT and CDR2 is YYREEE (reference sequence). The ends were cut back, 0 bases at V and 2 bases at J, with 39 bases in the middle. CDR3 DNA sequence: TGTGCCAGCAGCTTGGTTCCGGGACGGATTGCATTGGGAGAACCACGGGGAGAAGCCTACGAGCAGTACTTC. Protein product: CASSLVPGRIALGEPRGEAYEQYF.

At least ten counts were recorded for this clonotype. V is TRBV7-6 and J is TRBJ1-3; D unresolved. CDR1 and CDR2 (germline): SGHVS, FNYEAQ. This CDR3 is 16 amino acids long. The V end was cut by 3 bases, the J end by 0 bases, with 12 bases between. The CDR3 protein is CASSFDRAFSGNTIYF. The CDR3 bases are TGTGCCAGCAGCTTCGATCGGGCCTTCTCTGGAAACACCATATATTTT. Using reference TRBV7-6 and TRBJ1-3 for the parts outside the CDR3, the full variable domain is GAGVSQSPRYKVTKRGQDVALRCDPISGHVSLYWYRQALGQGPEFLTYFNYEAQQDKSGLPNDRFSAERPEGSISTLTIQRTEQRDSAMYRCASSFDRAFSGNTIYFGEGSWLTVV.

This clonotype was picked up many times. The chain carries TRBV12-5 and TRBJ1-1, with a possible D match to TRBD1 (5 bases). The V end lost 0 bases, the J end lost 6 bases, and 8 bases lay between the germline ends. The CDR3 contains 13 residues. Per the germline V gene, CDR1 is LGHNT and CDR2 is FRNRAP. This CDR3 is CASGLVGDAEAFF. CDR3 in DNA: TGTGCTAGTGGTTTGGTAGGGGACGCTGAAGCTTTCTTT. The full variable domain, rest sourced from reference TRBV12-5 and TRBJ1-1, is DARVTQTPRHKVTEMGQEVTMRCQPILGHNTVFWYRQTMMQGLELLAYFRNRAPLDDSGMPKDRFSAEMPDATLATLKIQPSEPRDSAVYFCASGLVGDAEAFFGQGTRLTVV.

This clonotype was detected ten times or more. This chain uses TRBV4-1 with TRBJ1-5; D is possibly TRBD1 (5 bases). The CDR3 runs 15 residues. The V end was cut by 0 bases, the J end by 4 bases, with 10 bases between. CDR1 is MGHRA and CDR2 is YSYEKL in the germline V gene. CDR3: CASSQDPGNNQPQHF. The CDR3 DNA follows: TGCGCCAGCAGCCAAGATCCAGGGAATAATCAGCCCCAGCATTTT.